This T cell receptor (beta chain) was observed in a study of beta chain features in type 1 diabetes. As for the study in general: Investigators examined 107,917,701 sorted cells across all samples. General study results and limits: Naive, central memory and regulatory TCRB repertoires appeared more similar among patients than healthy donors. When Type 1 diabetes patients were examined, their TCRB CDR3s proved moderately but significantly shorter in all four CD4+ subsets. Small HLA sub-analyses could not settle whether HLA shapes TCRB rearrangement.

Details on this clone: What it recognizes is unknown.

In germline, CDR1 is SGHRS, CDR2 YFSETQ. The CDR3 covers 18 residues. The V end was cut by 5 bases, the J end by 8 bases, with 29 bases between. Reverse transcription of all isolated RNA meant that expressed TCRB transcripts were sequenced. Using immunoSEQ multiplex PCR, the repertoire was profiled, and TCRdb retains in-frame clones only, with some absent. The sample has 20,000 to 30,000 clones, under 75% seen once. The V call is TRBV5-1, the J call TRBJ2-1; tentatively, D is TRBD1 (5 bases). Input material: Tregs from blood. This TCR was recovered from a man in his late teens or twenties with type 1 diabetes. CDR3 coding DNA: TGCGCCAGCAGGCCCCTAATATCTGTGGGGCTTTTTAACGATGAGCAGTTCTTC. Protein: CASRPLISVGLFNDEQFF.